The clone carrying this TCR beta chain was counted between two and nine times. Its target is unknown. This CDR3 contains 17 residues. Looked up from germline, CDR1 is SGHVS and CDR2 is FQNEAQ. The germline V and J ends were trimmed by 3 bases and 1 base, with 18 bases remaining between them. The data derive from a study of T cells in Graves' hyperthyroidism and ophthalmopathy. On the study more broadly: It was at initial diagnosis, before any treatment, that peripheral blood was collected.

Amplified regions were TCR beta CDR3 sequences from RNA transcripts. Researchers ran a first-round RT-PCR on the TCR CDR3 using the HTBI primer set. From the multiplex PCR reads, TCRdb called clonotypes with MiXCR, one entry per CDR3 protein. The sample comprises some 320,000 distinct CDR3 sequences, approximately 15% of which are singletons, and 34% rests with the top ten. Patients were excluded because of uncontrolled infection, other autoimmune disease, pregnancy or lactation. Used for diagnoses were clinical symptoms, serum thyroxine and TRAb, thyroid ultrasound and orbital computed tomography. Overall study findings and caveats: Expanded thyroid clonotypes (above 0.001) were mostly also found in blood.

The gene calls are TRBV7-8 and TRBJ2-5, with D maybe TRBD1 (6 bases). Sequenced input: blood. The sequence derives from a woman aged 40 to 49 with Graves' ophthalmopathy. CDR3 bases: TGTGCCAGCAGCTTCCACCGGGACACATCGACCCAAGAGACCCAGTACTTC. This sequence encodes CASSFHRDTSTQETQYF.